This is a list of T cell receptor beta chains from one sample in a study of beta chain features in type 1 diabetes. TCRdb keeps only in-frame clones here, not all; method: immunoSEQ multiplex PCR. This sample has about 700,000 clones, with around 15% found just once. Sequencing was done on a sample of naive CD4+ T cells from blood. The receptors shown here come from a man between 18 and 35 years old with type 1 diabetes. Both conserved end residues are part of each CDR3. The order of the fields is clone size, D gene, J gene, V gene, CDR3 protein, CDR3 DNA. D genes are given only for firm matches. Not every row has a clone size; where given, it reads once, few, many or a size class.

abundance: -; d_gene: -; j_gene: TRBJ1-2; v_gene: TRBV30; CDR3aa: CAWRGAQGRGGYTF; CDR3nt: TGTGCCTGGAGGGGGGCCCAGGGCAGGGGAGGCTACACCTTC
abundance: -; d_gene: TRBD2; j_gene: TRBJ2-5; v_gene: TRBV2; CDR3aa: CASNGLAGRQETQYF; CDR3nt: TGTGCCAGCAATGGACTAGCGGGGCGCCAAGAGACCCAGTACTTC
abundance: -; d_gene: -; j_gene: TRBJ2-7; v_gene: TRBV9; CDR3aa: CASSVAEAHYEQYF; CDR3nt: TGTGCCAGCAGCGTAGCCGAGGCCCACTACGAGCAGTACTTC
abundance: few; d_gene: -; j_gene: TRBJ2-7; v_gene: TRBV10-3; CDR3aa: CAIKSDSWEYYEQYF; CDR3nt: TGTGCCATCAAATCGGACTCGTGGGAATACTACGAGCAGTACTTC
abundance: -; d_gene: -; j_gene: TRBJ1-2; v_gene: TRBV28; CDR3aa: CASSTGIYGYTF; CDR3nt: TGTGCCAGCAGTACAGGGATCTATGGCTACACCTTC
abundance: few; d_gene: -; j_gene: TRBJ2-1; v_gene: TRBV19; CDR3aa: CASSIDRLVNEQFF; CDR3nt: TGTGCCAGTAGTATAGATCGACTAGTCAATGAGCAGTTCTTC
abundance: few; d_gene: TRBD1; j_gene: TRBJ1-1; v_gene: TRBV28; CDR3aa: CASMGTGDEAFF; CDR3nt: TGTGCCAGCATGGGGACAGGGGATGAAGCTTTCTTT
abundance: -; d_gene: TRBD1; j_gene: TRBJ1-1; v_gene: TRBV29-1; CDR3aa: CSVEGAWAGDEAFF; CDR3nt: TGCAGCGTGGAGGGGGCGTGGGCAGGCGATGAAGCTTTCTTT
abundance: few; d_gene: -; j_gene: TRBJ1-4; v_gene: TRBV29-1; CDR3aa: CSVATGSTTTNEKLFF; CDR3nt: TGCAGCGTTGCTACAGGCTCAACCACAACTAATGAAAAACTGTTTTTT
abundance: -; d_gene: TRBD2; j_gene: TRBJ2-5; v_gene: TRBV6-4; CDR3aa: CASNTWGGETQYF; CDR3nt: TGTGCCAGCAATACCTGGGGAGGGGAGACCCAGTACTTC
abundance: -; d_gene: TRBD1; j_gene: TRBJ2-2; v_gene: TRBV30; CDR3aa: CAWHPRQGGTGELFF; CDR3nt: TGTGCCTGGCACCCCAGACAGGGCGGCACCGGGGAGCTGTTTTTT
abundance: few; d_gene: -; j_gene: TRBJ2-3; v_gene: TRBV30; CDR3aa: CAWSGSGRDTQYF; CDR3nt: TGTGCCTGGAGTGGGTCAGGGCGAGATACGCAGTATTTT
abundance: few; d_gene: TRBD1; j_gene: TRBJ2-3; v_gene: TRBV19; CDR3aa: CASSIPAGGRGRTSTDTQYF; CDR3nt: TGTGCCAGTAGTATTCCCGCTGGTGGCAGGGGGCGTACTAGCACAGATACGCAGTATTTT